These 26 T cell receptor beta chains came from one sample sequenced in a study of vaccination effects on CD4 cells after COVID-19. The assay was immunoSEQ multiplex PCR, and TCRdb's table has in-frame clones only and misses some. The sample has about 48,000 clones; roughly three fifths are singletons. Their target antigens are unknown. Having been cultured for ten to eleven days, the cells underwent CD4+ T cell isolation. The source material was CD4+ T cells from PBMCs cultured without peptide, sampled before COVID-19 vaccination. All receptors derive from a human donor who received a COVID-19 vaccine.

This clone was detected once. The rearrangement joins TRBV5-4 to TRBJ2-5; 10 bases line up with TRBD2. V lost 4 bases to trimming and J lost 5 bases; unmatched junction nucleotides: 5. The CDR3 has 14 residues. Germline assignment: CDR1 SGHNT and CDR2 YYREEE (reference sequence). DNA of the CDR3: TGTGCCAGCAGCCCGGGACTAGCGCAGGAGACCCAGTACTTC. Its protein product is CASSPGLAQETQYF.

The chain uses TRBV18 and TRBJ1-4, with D unresolved. With 7 bases removed from V and 4 bases from J, the gap between germline ends came to 7 bases. CDR3 length equals 12 residues. CDR1 and CDR2 (germline): KGHSH, LQKENI. The CDR3: CASYRFNEKLFF. CDR3 sequence (DNA): TGTGCCAGCTACAGATTTAATGAAAAACTGTTTTTT.

This sequence joins TRBV27 and TRBJ2-2, with 7 nucleotides matching TRBD2. Losses at the gene ends were 2 bases for V and 4 bases for J; bases not matched to a gene: 4. CDR1 is MNHEY and CDR2 is SMNVEV in the germline V gene (reference sequence). The CDR3 extends over 15 amino acids. The CDR3 region is CASSLISGGTGELFF. The CDR3 DNA is TGTGCCAGCAGTTTAATCTCGGGAGGCACCGGGGAGCTGTTTTTT.

The chain combines TRBV4-1 with TRBJ2-3; 7 positions match TRBD2. Germline lookup yields CDR1 MGHRA and CDR2 YSYEKL. The CDR3 has 18 amino acids. With V trimmed by 1 base and J by 3 bases, 13 bases remained unmatched. The CDR3 DNA follows: TGCGCCAGCAGCCAAGGGAGTCGGACTAGTGCGAGAACAGATACGCAGTATTTT. As protein: CASSQGSRTSARTDTQYF.

The chain links TRBV7-9 to TRBJ1-1, with D possibly matching TRBD1 (6 bases). CDR3 size: 14 residues. Germline V CDR1 and CDR2: SEHNR, FQNEAQ (reference sequence). V was shortened by 3 bases and J by 1 base, with 9 bases between the two germline ends. CDR3 bases: TGTGCCAGCAGCTTCGGGACAACGAACACTGAAGCTTTCTTT. It is translated as CASSFGTTNTEAFF.

The chain uses TRBV28 and TRBJ1-3; D perhaps matches TRBD1 (6 bases). Trimming took 2 bases from V and 4 from J, leaving 12 bases between them. The germline V gene encodes CDR1 MDHEN and CDR2 SYDVKM. The CDR3 sequence is 15 residues long. For the CDR3, the DNA is TGTGCCAGCAGTTTACCAGGGGTCCGCGGAAACACCATATATTTT. It codes for CASSLPGVRGNTIYF.

The V gene is TRBV18, the J gene TRBJ2-5, with TRBD2 matching over 8 bases. Trimming took 2 bases from V and 2 from J; bases not matched to a gene: 4. The CDR3 consists of 15 residues. Germline V gene lookup returns CDR1 KGHSH and CDR2 LQKENI. The CDR3 DNA reads TGTGCCAGCTCACCAGGACTAGCAGGGCAAGAGACCCAGTACTTC. Protein: CASSPGLAGQETQYF.

CDR3 loop: CASSYSRGSEQYF. The CDR3, as DNA: TGTGCCAGCAGTTACTCGAGGGGATCCGAGCAGTACTTC. The rearrangement links TRBV6-2 or TRBV6-3 to TRBJ2-7, with D possibly called TRBD1 or TRBD2 (5 bases each). Germline V gene data show CDR1 as MNHEY and CDR2 as SVGEGT. Trimming pared 0 bases from V and 6 bases from J, leaving 9 bases between. This CDR3 comprises 13 residues.

The table lists this clone with a few counts. J is TRBJ1-2 and V is TRBV7-2; tentatively, D is TRBD1 (6 bases). Per germline, CDR1 SGHTA and CDR2 FQGNSA. V was shortened by 4 bases and J by 2 bases, with 8 bases between the two germline ends. There are 13 residues in the CDR3. Here the CDR3 DNA reads TGTGCCAGCAGCTCCACAGGGAACTATGGCTACACCTTC. As protein: CASSSTGNYGYTF.

The chain links TRBV29-1 to TRBJ1-5; 7 bases align to TRBD1. In germline, CDR1 is SQVTM, CDR2 ANQGSEA. The CDR3 consists of 14 residues. V gave up 7 bases and J gave up 6 bases; unmatched junction bases: 12. Here the CDR3 reads CSAMGTGVGQPQHF. CDR3 coding DNA: TGCAGCGCCATGGGTACAGGGGTGGGTCAGCCCCAGCATTTT. The variable domain in full, completed from reference TRBV29-1 and TRBJ1-5, reads SAVISQKPSRDICQRGTSLTIQCQVDSQVTMMFWYRQQPGQSLTLIATANQGSEATYESGFVIDKFPISRPNLTFSTLTVSNMSPEDSSIYLCSAMGTGVGQPQHFGDGTRLSIL.

This clone was counted a single time. The rearrangement joins TRBV20-1 to TRBJ2-1; a possible D gene is TRBD2 (5 bases). V lost 5 bases and J lost 12, with 11 bases in between. The CDR3 is 10 amino acids. Germline CDR1 DFQATT, CDR2 SNEGSKA (reference sequence). The CDR3 sequence is CSAGTRVQFF. The CDR3 region has the DNA TGCAGTGCTGGAACTAGAGTGCAGTTCTTC.

This chain joins TRBV3-1 (or the pseudogene TRBV3-2) and TRBJ1-4; D unresolved. V dropped 4 bases and J dropped 2 bases, with 8 bases sitting between them. In germline, CDR1 is LGHDT, CDR2 YNNKEL (reference sequence). There are 14 residues in the CDR3. The CDR3 nucleotides read TGTGCCAGCAGCCCCGGGTCGACTAATGAAAAACTGTTTTTT. Translation gives CASSPGSTNEKLFF.

The genes are TRBV30 and TRBJ1-1, with a weak D call TRBD1 (5 bases). CDR3 length: 15 amino acids. Germline CDR1 is GTSNPN and CDR2 is SVGIG (reference sequence). V was clipped by 4 bases and J by 0 bases, with 15 bases between them. CDR3 in DNA: TGTGCCTGGAACTATATGGGACGGGTGAACACTGAAGCTTTCTTT. This encodes CAWNYMGRVNTEAFF.

The chain combines TRBV9 with TRBJ1-6, with D perhaps matching TRBD1 (5 bases). In germline, CDR1 is SGDLS, CDR2 YYNGEE. Trimming took 5 bases from V and 6 from J, leaving 6 bases between them. This CDR3 spans 12 amino acids. This CDR3 reads CASSRGNSPLHF. The DNA for the CDR3 is TGTGCCAGCAGTAGGGGTAATTCACCCCTCCACTTT.

The chain employs TRBV28 and TRBJ1-5; the D is unclear. In germline, CDR1 is MDHEN, CDR2 SYDVKM. The CDR3 covers 15 residues. Trimming removed 3 bases at V and 0 bases at J, with 9 bases between. CDR3 sequence (DNA): TGTGCCAGCAGTTTCTCGGGGAGTAGCAATCAGCCCCAGCATTTT. Residues: CASSFSGSSNQPQHF. The full variable domain, rest sourced from reference TRBV28 and TRBJ1-5, is DVKVTQSSRYLVKRTGEKVFLECVQDMDHENMFWYRQDPGLGLRLIYFSYDVKMKEKGDIPEGYSVSREKKERFSLILESASTNQTSMYLCASSFSGSSNQPQHFGDGTRLSIL.

This clone has a handful of counts. The sample has other DNA sequences that encode this CDR3 too. The chain uses TRBV3-1 (or the pseudogene TRBV3-2) and TRBJ1-1; D not resolved. The V gene's germline CDR1 is LGHDT and CDR2 YNNKEL (reference sequence). The CDR3 covers 14 residues. V was clipped by 3 bases and J by 1 base, with 9 bases between them. The CDR3 spells CASSQVEGNTEAFF. The CDR3 DNA reads as TGTGCCAGCAGCCAGGTTGAGGGGAACACTGAAGCTTTCTTT.

This clone appeared a single time. The rearrangement joins TRBV5-1 to TRBJ1-2, with D perhaps TRBD1 (5 bases). The CDR3 has 15 residues. Germline V gene lookup returns CDR1 SGHRS and CDR2 YFSETQ. The V and J ends lost 5 bases and 4 bases respectively, with 18 bases between them. The CDR3 here is CASRPTGTAAYGYTF. In DNA, the CDR3 is TGCGCCAGCAGACCTACCGGGACCGCGGCCTATGGCTACACCTTC. The entire variable domain, with the rest obtained from reference TRBV5-1 and TRBJ1-2, is as follows: KAGVTQTPRYLIKTRGQQVTLSCSPISGHRSVSWYQQTPGQGLQFLFEYFSETQRNKGNFPGRFSGRQFSNSRSEMNVSTLELGDSALYLCASRPTGTAAYGYTFGSGTRLTVV.

This chain uses TRBV6-5 with TRBJ2-3; 8 bases map to TRBD1. V dropped 6 bases and J dropped 5; count of bases not matched to a gene: 10. Germline CDR1 MNHEY, CDR2 SVGAGI. CDR3 size: 15 residues. The chain's CDR3 is CASRADRGVIDTQYF. CDR3 DNA: TGTGCCAGCAGAGCTGACAGGGGTGTTATAGATACGCAGTATTTT.

In this sample, this clone turned up once. The chain couples TRBV3-1 (or the pseudogene TRBV3-2) to TRBJ2-3; D is perhaps TRBD1 (6 bases). The CDR3 covers 16 residues. V was cut by 1 base and J by 0 bases, with 11 bases left in between. Per germline, CDR1 LGHDT and CDR2 YNNKEL (reference sequence). The CDR3 DNA sequence: TGTGCCAGCAGCCAAGCCAGGACAGCTAGCACAGATACGCAGTATTTT. This gives the protein CASSQARTASTDTQYF.

J is TRBJ1-2 and V is TRBV9, with no clear D. Looked up from germline, CDR1 is SGDLS and CDR2 is YYNGEE. Trimming cost V 0 bases and J 1 base, with 10 bases left between them. The CDR3 totals 15 residues. The CDR3 DNA reads TGTGCCAGCAGCGTAGAGGCGCGGGGTAACTATGGCTACACCTTC. It translates to CASSVEARGNYGYTF.

The chain joins TRBV12-3 or TRBV12-4 to TRBJ2-3; a possible D gene is TRBD2 (7 bases). Between the trimmed V and J ends, which lost 4 bases and 11 bases, there was a span of 13 bases. The CDR3 is made up of 12 amino acids. The CDR3 here is CASSSGGGGQYF. The DNA for the CDR3 is TGTGCCAGCAGTTCGGGGGGCGGTGGGCAGTATTTT.

Details on this clone: One end of the junction is discordant with germline, which a read error may explain. This sequence joins TRBV20-1 and TRBJ1-1; D not certain. This CDR3 region has 10 residues. Per germline, CDR1 DFQATT and CDR2 SNEGSKA (reference sequence). DNA for the CDR3: TGCAGTGCTAGAGCTCCACAAAAGGCGTTT. Its translation: CSARAPQKAF.

This clone was observed once. The gene calls are TRBV6-5 and TRBJ2-7, with D possibly being TRBD1 (5 bases). V was trimmed by 6 bases and J by 5 bases, leaving 17 bases between them. This CDR3 contains 14 residues. Per germline, CDR1 MNHEY and CDR2 SVGAGI. Written as DNA, the CDR3 is TGTGCCAGCAGAACCCTGAGTGGGGCAAACGAGCAGTACTTC. It codes for CASRTLSGANEQYF.

The chain is built from TRBV4-1 and TRBJ2-6; 9 bases map to TRBD2. The CDR3 runs to 18 residues. The germline V gene has CDR1 MGHRA and CDR2 YSYEKL. With 1 base clipped from V and 2 bases from J, the junction kept 6 bases outside the gene matches. The chain's CDR3 is CASSQGGGGSTGANVLTF. The CDR3, as DNA: TGCGCCAGCAGCCAAGGCGGGGGGGGAAGTACTGGGGCCAACGTCCTGACTTTC.

V and J are TRBV4-3 and TRBJ1-5; D might be TRBD1 (5 bases). The length of the CDR3 is 14 residues. Per the germline V gene, CDR1 is LGHNA and CDR2 is YSLEER. V lost 2 bases and J 7 bases, leaving 12 bases between the germline ends. The CDR3 DNA is TGCGCCAGCAGCCAACGGGGGAAGGGCCAGCCCCAGCATTTT. Translation gives CASSQRGKGQPQHF.

The chain uses TRBV11-2 and TRBJ2-2, with 8 bases fitting TRBD1. Germline assignment: CDR1 SGHAT and CDR2 FQNNGV. With 5 bases clipped from V and 3 bases from J, the junction kept 2 bases outside the gene matches. There are 14 residues in the CDR3. CDR3 protein: CASSPQGDTGELFF. CDR3 DNA sequence: TGTGCCAGCAGCCCACAGGGGGACACCGGGGAGCTGTTTTTT.